These 2 T cell receptor beta chains came from one sample sequenced in a study of T cell responses to AZD1222 COVID-19 vaccine. Using immunoSEQ multiplex PCR, the repertoire was profiled, and TCRdb retains in-frame clones only, with some absent. The sample lists some 110,000 clones, around 90% occurring once. Source: peripheral blood, taken on day 0 of AZD1222 vaccination. The receptors derive from an adult in good health.

The rearrangement links TRBV30 to TRBJ1-5; 9 nucleotides line up with TRBD1. Germline trimming cut 0 bases from V and 2 bases from J; bases unmatched to any gene: 17. The CDR3 contains 20 residues. The germline V gene encodes CDR1 GTSNPN and CDR2 SVGIG (reference sequence). CDR3 sequence (DNA): TGTGCCTGGAGTGTAGGGGCGGGACAGGGAACCCCTAGGGGCAATCAGCCCCAGCATTTT. It translates to CAWSVGAGQGTPRGNQPQHF.

J is TRBJ2-5 and V is TRBV5-1, with D perhaps TRBD2 (5 bases). The CDR3 is 11 residues long. Germline CDR1 and CDR2: SGHRS and YFSETQ. With 3 bases removed from V and 5 bases from J, the gap between germline ends came to 5 bases. This CDR3 is CASSWEETQYF. CDR3 nucleotide sequence: TGCGCCAGCAGCTGGGAGGAGACCCAGTACTTC.